These 17 T cell receptor beta chains originate from one sample sequenced in a study of human T cells and chemical hapten exposure. TCRdb re-analysed the RACE reads in MiXCR, keeping a single row per CDR3 protein. The sample shows approximately 86,000 distinct CDR3 sequences, under 13% of them seen only once. This sample's time point: patch test 3, about 24 weeks after DPC sensitization. Treatment defined: therapeutic diphenylcyclopropenone sensitization with weekly scalp DPC. The material sequenced was whole blood, taken in connection with sensitization to the hapten diphenylcyclopropenone (DPC). The receptor source for this set is a woman between 25 and 40 years old with alopecia areata. Some clones in this sample may be carry-over from other donors' samples.

This clonotype was counted at least ten times. The J gene is TRBJ2-7, the V gene TRBV7-9; D not certain. CDR3 length: 13 residues. Germline CDR1 is SEHNR and CDR2 is FQNEAQ (reference sequence). The V end was cut by 5 bases, the J end by 7 bases, with 15 bases between. CDR3 bases: TGTGCCAGCAGCCCCGTCGGTTTTGGGGAGCAGTACTTC. Its translation is CASSPVGFGEQYF.

The chain combines TRBV28 with TRBJ2-5; D gene ambiguous. The V end was cut by 5 bases, the J end by 4 bases, with 8 bases between. The CDR3 spans 12 residues. CDR1 is MDHEN and CDR2 is SYDVKM in the germline V gene. This CDR3 is CASSGIPETQYF. The CDR3 DNA reads TGTGCCAGCAGTGGAATTCCAGAGACCCAGTACTTC.

This clonotype was observed many times. The chain joins TRBV30 to TRBJ1-3; D unclear. The CDR3 loop spans 15 amino acids. CDR1 GTSNPN and CDR2 SVGIG come from the germline V gene (reference sequence). The V end lost 0 bases, the J end lost 5 bases, and 14 bases lay between the germline ends. The CDR3 DNA reads as TGTGCCTGGAGTGTACTCAAGGGCTCAAGAAACACCATATATTTT. As protein: CAWSVLKGSRNTIYF.

The chain links TRBV4-1 to TRBJ2-5; a possible D gene is TRBD1 (6 bases). The CDR3 has 15 residues. Looked up from germline, CDR1 is MGHRA and CDR2 is YSYEKL. Trimming cost V 4 bases and J 6 bases, with 18 bases left between them. This CDR3 reads CASSLLTQGIKTQYF. The CDR3, as DNA: TGCGCCAGCAGCCTACTGACGCAGGGGATAAAGACCCAGTACTTC.

This clonotype was recorded a few times. The chain recombines TRBV7-9 with TRBJ2-2, with 7 bases that match TRBD2. In germline, CDR1 is SEHNR, CDR2 FQNEAQ (reference sequence). V gave up 5 bases and J gave up 2 bases; unmatched junction bases: 11. The CDR3 is 17 residues long. The CDR3 DNA sequence: TGTGCCAGCAGCCCCCGAATGCGGGAGAGAAACACCGGGGAGCTGTTTTTT. It encodes CASSPRMRERNTGELFF.

In this sample, this clonotype turned up many times. The chain couples TRBV10-2 to TRBJ2-1; D assignment may be TRBD1 or TRBD2 (5 bases each). Germline V lookup: CDR1 WSHSY, CDR2 SAAADI. This CDR3 is built from 13 residues. Trimming shortened V by 6 bases and J by 7 bases, and 13 bases separated the two germline ends. In nucleotides, the CDR3 is TGCGCCAGCAGATCGGGGCTCGATAATGAGCAGTTCTTC. Translated, it gives CASRSGLDNEQFF.

This clonotype was seen at least ten times. V and J are TRBV7-6 and TRBJ2-7; D possibly uses TRBD1 or TRBD2 (5 bases each). CDR3 length: 16 residues. Deletions cut 1 base from V and 0 bases from J, with 13 bases between. Germline CDR1 and CDR2: SGHVS and FNYEAQ. The CDR3 region has the DNA TGTGCCAGCAGCTTAGTAGCCGGGGCCAGCTCCTACGAGCAGTACGTC. Amino acids: CASSLVAGASSYEQYV.

In its sample, this clonotype was seen many times. J is TRBJ2-3 and V is TRBV30, with TRBD2 matching over 10 bases. CDR1 is GTSNPN, CDR2 SVGIG, per germline (reference sequence). The CDR3 contains 16 residues. Trimming cost V 1 base and J 0 bases; bases outside gene matches: 4. Here the CDR3 reads CAWSAGTSVSTDTQYF. CDR3 sequence (DNA): TGTGCCTGGAGTGCCGGGACTAGCGTTAGCACAGATACGCAGTATTTT. The full variable domain, completed using reference TRBV30 and TRBJ2-3, is SQTIHQWPATLVQPVGSPLSLECTVEGTSNPNLYWYRQAAGRGLQLLFYSVGIGQISSEVPQNLSASRPQDRQFILSSKKLLLSDSGFYLCAWSAGTSVSTDTQYFGPGTRLTVL.

The rearrangement joins TRBV7-4 to TRBJ1-4; possibly TRBD1 for D (5 bases). From germline, CDR1 is SGHVT and CDR2 SQSDAQ. CDR3 length: 15 amino acids. Trimming cost V 3 bases and J 4 bases, with 12 bases left between them. The CDR3 loop is CASSLGQGGNEKLFF. CDR3 coding DNA: TGTGCCAGCAGCTTGGGGCAGGGTGGTAATGAAAAACTGTTTTTT.

The chain combines TRBV20-1 with TRBJ1-2; 9 bases fit TRBD1. The V segment lost 3 bases and the J segment 7 bases; nucleotides outside the gene matches: 3. The CDR3 spans 12 residues. In germline, CDR1 is DFQATT, CDR2 SNEGSKA (reference sequence). The CDR3 DNA reads as TGCAGTGCTAGCGGGACAGGGACTGGCTACACCTTC. It codes for CSASGTGTGYTF.

The chain is built from TRBV24-1 and TRBJ2-6, with a possible D match to TRBD1 (6 bases). The germline CDR1 and CDR2 sequences are KGHDR and SFDVKD. V dropped 4 bases and J dropped 0 bases, with 9 bases sitting between them. The CDR3 has 16 residues. CDR3 bases: TGTGCCACCAGTGACCAGGGGAGCTCTGGGGCCAACGTCCTGACTTTC. Its protein product is CATSDQGSSGANVLTF.

This clonotype was seen ten or more times. The chain has TRBV6-1 and TRBJ2-2; 7 positions match TRBD1. CDR3 length: 14 amino acids. In germline, CDR1 is MNHNS, CDR2 SASEGT. J gave up 3 bases and V 3 bases, and 1 base lay outside the gene matches. CDR3 amino acids: CASSEQGDTGELFF. DNA of the CDR3: TGTGCCAGCAGTGAGCAGGGGGACACCGGGGAGCTGTTTTTT.

The chain couples TRBV6-2 or TRBV6-3 to TRBJ1-5, with 12 nucleotides matching TRBD1. This CDR3 is 16 amino acids long. Looked up from germline, CDR1 is MNHEY and CDR2 is SVGEGT. Trimming took 5 bases from V and 6 from J; bases not matched to a gene: 8. For the CDR3, the DNA is TGTGCCAGCAGTATCACGGGACAGGGGGCCGGTCAGCCCCAGCATTTT. Its protein is CASSITGQGAGQPQHF.

This clonotype showed up many times. This sequence joins TRBV28 and TRBJ2-1; D is perhaps TRBD2 (5 bases). The CDR3 has 16 amino acids. Trimming took 6 bases from V and 3 from J, leaving 18 bases between them. Germline values: CDR1 MDHEN, CDR2 SYDVKM. The CDR3, as DNA: TGTGCCAGCAGCACCATCATCGGAGGCCTCTACAATGAGCAGTTCTTC. This codes for CASSTIIGGLYNEQFF.

This clonotype showed up many times. V is TRBV12-3 or TRBV12-4 and J is TRBJ2-2, with D unresolved. Trimming cost V 2 bases and J 8 bases, with 6 bases left between them. The CDR3 length is 12 residues. CDR3 residues: CASSLLGGELFF. The CDR3, as DNA: TGTGCCAGCAGTTTATTGGGGGGGGAGCTGTTTTTT.

This clonotype was counted ten times or more. CDR3: CAISESYAAYGYTF. DNA for the CDR3: TGTGCCATCAGTGAGTCGTACGCAGCCTATGGCTACACCTTC. The J gene is TRBJ1-2, the V gene TRBV10-3; no firm D call. The CDR3 spans 14 residues. Germline V gene data show CDR1 as ENHRY and CDR2 as SYGVKD. V was pared by 0 bases and J by 4 bases, with 9 bases between.

This clonotype was detected many times. The chain employs TRBV14 and TRBJ2-5, with D hard to call. Germline loops: CDR1 SGHDN, CDR2 FVKESK. V lost 5 bases and J 7 bases, leaving 11 bases between the germline ends. The CDR3 has 12 amino acids. CDR3 bases: TGTGCCAGCAGCTCCCAGGCTGGGACCCAGTACTTC. Amino acid sequence: CASSSQAGTQYF. The complete variable domain, with remaining parts taken from reference TRBV14 and TRBJ2-5, reads EAGVTQFPSHSVIEKGQTVTLRCDPISGHDNLYWYRRVMGKEIKFLLHFVKESKQDESGMPNNRFLAERTGGTYSTLKVQPAELEDSGVYFCASSSQAGTQYFGPGTRLLVL.